These T cell receptor beta chains were read from a single sample in a study of shared clonotypes between healthy human individuals. TCRdb keeps only in-frame clones here, not all; method: immunoSEQ multiplex PCR. The sample has 2 million to 2.5 million clones, roughly 95% seen once. Sequencing was carried out using naive CD8+ T cells sorted from blood. All receptors come from a man aged 18-30 years in good health. CDR3s include the opening cysteine and the closing phenylalanine or tryptophan. D genes are given only for firm matches. Only some rows state a clone size, as once, few, many or a class for expanded clones.

clone_size	v_call	d_call	j_call	cdr3_nt	cdr3_aa
.	TRBV7-3	TRBD2	TRBJ2-2	TGTGCCAGCAGCCGCCTAGCGGGGGGATCCGGGGAGCTGTTTTTT	CASSRLAGGSGELFF
.	TRBV10-2	.	TRBJ1-4	TGCGCCAGCAGTGAGTCGACTGAGGGGACTAATGAAAAACTGTTTTTT	CASSESTEGTNEKLFF
.	TRBV12-2	.	TRBJ2-2	TGTGCAAGTCGCCCGAACAGGGGGCGCCCCGCCGGGGAGCTGTTTTTT	CASRPNRGRPAGELFF
few	TRBV27	TRBD1	TRBJ1-4	TGTGCCAGCGCGTCCTACCCCGGGACAGGGAATGAAAAACTGTTTTTT	CASASYPGTGNEKLFF
.	TRBV7-9	TRBD2	TRBJ2-3	TGTGCCAGCAGCTCCCCCGGGGTAGCGGGGGCTAGCACAGATACGCAGTATTTT	CASSSPGVAGASTDTQYF
.	TRBV28	TRBD2	TRBJ2-3	TGTGCCAGCAGTTCTTCCCAGACTGGCGGGGGGGCCACAGATACGCAGTATTTT	CASSSSQTGGGATDTQYF
.	TRBV9	.	TRBJ2-3	TGTGCCAGCAGCGACCCAGGGTTCACAGATACGCAGTATTTT	CASSDPGFTDTQYF
.	TRBV5-1	.	TRBJ1-2	TGCGCCAGCAGCTTGGCAGGGCCGCCACCCTATGGCTACACCTTC	CASSLAGPPPYGYTF
.	TRBV9	.	TRBJ2-7	TGTGCCAGCAGCGTAGGGGGCGGGACCTACGAGCAGTACTTC	CASSVGGGTYEQYF
.	TRBV19	.	TRBJ1-5	TGTGCCAGTAGTATAGTGGAGGGAAGCAATCAGCCCCAGCATTTT	CASSIVEGSNQPQHF
.	TRBV6-5	.	TRBJ2-5	TGTGCCAGCAGTTACCTCAGGGATGGCAAAGAGACCCAGTACTTC	CASSYLRDGKETQYF
.	TRBV7-8	.	TRBJ2-7	TGTGCCAGCAGCCGGGACGGCTCCTACGAGCAGTACTTC	CASSRDGSYEQYF
.	TRBV9	TRBD2	TRBJ2-7	TGTGCCAGCAGCGTAGCGGGAGGGCCGAACGAGCAGTACTTC	CASSVAGGPNEQYF
.	TRBV6-1	.	TRBJ1-4	TGTGCCAGCCGGGTGTCTTGGAAACTGTTTTTT	CASRVSWKLFF
.	TRBV15	.	TRBJ1-4	TGTGCCACCAGCGGACCTCGGGAGGGGACTAATGAAAAACTGTTTTTT	CATSGPREGTNEKLFF
.	TRBV28	.	TRBJ2-5	TGTGCCAGCAGCGACCCTCCGGGTTTGTGGGAGCAGTACTTC	CASSDPPGLWEQYF
.	TRBV4-1	.	TRBJ1-1	TGCGCCAGCAGCCAAGGAGGGCGGTTGAACACTGAAGCTTTCTTT	CASSQGGRLNTEAFF
once	TRBV5-4	.	TRBJ2-7	TGTGCCAGCAGCTTGGGCCTCGGCGAGCAGTACTTC	CASSLGLGEQYF
.	TRBV2	.	TRBJ2-5	TGTGCCAGCAGTGGAGGAAACGCCATCCAGACCCAGTACTTC	CASSGGNAIQTQYF
.	TRBV5-1	TRBD2	TRBJ2-7	TGCGCCAGCAGCTTGGTTTTGCGGGAGGAGTCCTACGAGCAGTACTTC	CASSLVLREESYEQYF
.	TRBV9	.	TRBJ1-5	TGTGCCAGCAGCGTAGCGCCTTCTCAGCCCCAGCATTTT	CASSVAPSQPQHF
.	TRBV7-6	TRBD2	TRBJ2-1	TGTGCCAGCAGCCTCGGTGCGGGGGGGCAAAACAATGAGCAGTTCTTC	CASSLGAGGQNNEQFF
.	TRBV27	.	TRBJ2-7	TGTGCCAGCGGCCTAAATTCCTACGAGCAGTACTTC	CASGLNSYEQYF
.	TRBV11-2	TRBD1	TRBJ2-3	TGTGCCAGCAGCTACGGGACAGCTAGCACAGATACGCAGTATTTT	CASSYGTASTDTQYF
.	TRBV7-6	.	TRBJ2-1	TGTGCCAGCAGCTTAGCGCGACAGTTGATAGGCAGGGTGCACAATGAGCAGTTCTTC	CASSLARQLIGRVHNEQFF
.	TRBV28	.	TRBJ1-5	TGTGCCAGCAGTTTGTCACAGCCCCAGCATTTT	CASSLSQPQHF
once	TRBV29-1	.	TRBJ1-2	TGCAGCGTTGAAGTTTTATTGGGGACCCTTCGTTTTACAGGCTACACCTTC	CSVEVLLGTLRFTGYTF
.	TRBV27	TRBD1	TRBJ2-7	TGTGCCAGCAGTTTAACAGGGGGAATTCACTACGAGCAGTACTTC	CASSLTGGIHYEQYF
.	TRBV10-3	.	TRBJ2-3	TGTGCCAGCGAGGACCGGGGGAGCACAGATACGCAGTATTTT	CASEDRGSTDTQYF
.	TRBV9	TRBD2	TRBJ2-7	TGTGCCAGCAGCCCCGGACTAGCGAGCTACGAGCAGTACTTC	CASSPGLASYEQYF
.	TRBV4-2	TRBD2	TRBJ2-2	TGTGCCAGCAGACGGGGGGGCGACACCGGGGAGCTGTTTTTT	CASRRGGDTGELFF
.	TRBV2	.	TRBJ2-3	TGTGCCAGCAGTCCCAGGGGGGCGGGAGCCCCAGATACGCAGTATTTT	CASSPRGAGAPDTQYF
.	TRBV5-5	.	TRBJ1-1	TGTGCCAGCAGCACGTCGAGGGGAAACACTGAAGCTTTCTTT	CASSTSRGNTEAFF
.	TRBV7-2	.	TRBJ2-7	TGTGCCAGCAGCTCAGTCCGAGGGGATGCCTACGAGCAGTACTTC	CASSSVRGDAYEQYF
.	TRBV19	.	TRBJ1-4	TGTGCCAGTGCCCAGATACCAGGTGAAAAACTGTTTTTT	CASAQIPGEKLFF
.	TRBV29-1	TRBD2	TRBJ2-1	TGCAGCGTTGAACCGCGACTAGCGGGGTTCTACAATGAGCAGTTCTTC	CSVEPRLAGFYNEQFF
.	TRBV9	TRBD1	TRBJ1-3	TGTGCCAGCAGCTCCACAGGGGTACCTGGAAACACCATATATTTT	CASSSTGVPGNTIYF
once	TRBV10-1	TRBD2	TRBJ2-1	TGCGCCAGCAGTGTATCAGCGGGGGGATACAATGAGCAGTTCTTC	CASSVSAGGYNEQFF
.	TRBV15	.	TRBJ2-7	TGTGCCACCAGCAAAACCCCGATAGGATCACTAGGGTACTACGAGCAGTACTTC	CATSKTPIGSLGYYEQYF
once	TRBV4-1	TRBD1	TRBJ2-1	TGCGCCAGCAGCCCCGGACAGGGGGCTCACAATGAGCAGTTCTTC	CASSPGQGAHNEQFF
.	TRBV27	.	TRBJ2-6	TGTGCCAGCAGTTTTTCCTCTGGGGCCAACGTCCTGACTTTC	CASSFSSGANVLTF
.	TRBV27	TRBD1	TRBJ2-7	TGTGCCAGCAGGTCCGGGACAGAACTACCCTACGAGCAGTACTTC	CASRSGTELPYEQYF
.	TRBV9	.	TRBJ1-4	TGTGCCAGCAGCGTTGAGGCAACTAATGAAAAACTGTTTTTT	CASSVEATNEKLFF
once	TRBV29-1	.	TRBJ2-1	TGCAGCGCATCGATCGGACGAGGAGTCTACAATGAGCAGTTCTTC	CSASIGRGVYNEQFF
.	TRBV9	TRBD1	TRBJ2-1	TGTGCCAGCAGCGGGCGACAGGGGCCCACGTACAATGAGCAGTTCTTC	CASSGRQGPTYNEQFF
once	TRBV5-6	TRBD1	TRBJ1-5	TGTGCCAGCAGCTTAGGACAGGGTTCGGCTCAGCCCCAGCATTTT	CASSLGQGSAQPQHF
.	TRBV19	TRBD1	TRBJ1-1	TGTGCCAGTAGGACGACAGGGGACGTGGATGAAGCTTTCTTT	CASRTTGDVDEAFF
.	TRBV7-2	.	TRBJ1-1	TGTGCCAGCAGCTTACCGCTCGGGGGCAAGGAGGCTTTCTTT	CASSLPLGGKEAFF
.	TRBV5-6	TRBD2	TRBJ2-3	TGTGCCAGCAGCTTGCAACTAGCGGGAGCAGATACGCAGTATTTT	CASSLQLAGADTQYF